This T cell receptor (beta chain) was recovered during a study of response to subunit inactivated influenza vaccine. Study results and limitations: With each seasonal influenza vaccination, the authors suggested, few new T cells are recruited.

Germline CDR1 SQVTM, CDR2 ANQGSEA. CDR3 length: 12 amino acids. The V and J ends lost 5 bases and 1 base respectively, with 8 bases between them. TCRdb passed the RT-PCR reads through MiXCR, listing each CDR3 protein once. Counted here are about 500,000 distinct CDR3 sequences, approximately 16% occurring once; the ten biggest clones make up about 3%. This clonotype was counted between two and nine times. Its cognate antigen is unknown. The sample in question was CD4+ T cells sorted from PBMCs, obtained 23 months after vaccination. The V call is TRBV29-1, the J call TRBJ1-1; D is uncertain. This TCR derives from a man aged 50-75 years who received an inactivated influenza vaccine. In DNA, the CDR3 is TGCAGCGTTCTACCGGAGAACACTGAAGCTTTCTTT. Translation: CSVLPENTEAFF.